This TCR beta chain was sequenced for a study of human T cells and chemical hapten exposure. Looking at the study overall: Patch testing placed 0.01% DPC on the upper back, with readings at 6 days.

V was clipped by 6 bases and J by 3 bases, with 13 bases between them. This CDR3 contains 14 residues. Germline V gene data show CDR1 as SNHLY and CDR2 as FYNNEI. The study, taken as a whole, reports: The formation of large CDR3 similarity clusters by expanded TCRs significantly exceeded that of controls. With regard to DPC sensitization, TCRs above 1 in 1000 frequency did not change.

This clonotype was counted only a few times. The antigen is not known. Time point denoted: patch test 1, 2 weeks after DPC sensitization. As to treatment: therapeutic diphenylcyclopropenone sensitization with weekly scalp DPC. For the library, individual cDNA molecules each received unique molecular identifiers. TCRdb reanalysed the RACE reads using MiXCR and keeps one entry per CDR3 protein. The table lists under 200,000 distinct CDR3 sequences, approximately 15% of them singletons. Material: whole blood, obtained in connection with sensitization to the hapten diphenylcyclopropenone (DPC). This chain connects TRBV2 to TRBJ2-3, with D possibly being TRBD2 (6 bases). This receptor was identified in a woman under 40 with alopecia areata. Some clones in this sample may be carry-over from other donors' samples. This CDR3 is CASRNGRGTDTQYF. CDR3 in DNA: TGTGCCAGCAGAAACGGACGGGGGACAGATACGCAGTATTTT.